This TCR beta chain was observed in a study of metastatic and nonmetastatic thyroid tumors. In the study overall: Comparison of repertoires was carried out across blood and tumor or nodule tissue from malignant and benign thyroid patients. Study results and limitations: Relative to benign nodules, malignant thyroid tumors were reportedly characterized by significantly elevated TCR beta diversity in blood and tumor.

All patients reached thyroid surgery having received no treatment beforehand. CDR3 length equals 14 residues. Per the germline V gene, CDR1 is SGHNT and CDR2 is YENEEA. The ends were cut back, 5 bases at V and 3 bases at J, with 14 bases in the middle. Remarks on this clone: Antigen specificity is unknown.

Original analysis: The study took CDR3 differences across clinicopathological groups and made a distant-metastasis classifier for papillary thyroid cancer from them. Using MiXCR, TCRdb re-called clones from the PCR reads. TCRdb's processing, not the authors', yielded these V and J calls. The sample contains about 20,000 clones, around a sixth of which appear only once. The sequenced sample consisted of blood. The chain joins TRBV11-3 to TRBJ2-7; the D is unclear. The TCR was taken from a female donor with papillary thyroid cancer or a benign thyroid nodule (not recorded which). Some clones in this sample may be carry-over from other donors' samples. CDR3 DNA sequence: TGTGCCAGCAGCCGAACGGCATCCTACTACGAGCAGTACTTC. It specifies CASSRTASYYEQYF.